The source of this T cell receptor beta chain is a study of cytomegalovirus exposure and HLA in healthy donors. The PCR made use of 60 Vbeta and 13 Jbeta primers. Clones were read by immunoSEQ multiplex PCR, and TCRdb kept only the in-frame ones, dropping some. Of 65,000 or so clones listed, 62% are singletons. Per the germline V gene, CDR1 is MNHNY and CDR2 is SVGAGI (reference sequence). There are 15 residues in the CDR3. V lost 5 bases and J lost 2; bases outside the gene matches: 5. This sequence joins TRBV6-6 and TRBJ1-5; 8 bases map to TRBD1. Sequenced: PBMCs. This TCR came from a man aged 25-40 years in good health and CMV-seronegative. CDR3 sequence (DNA): TGTGCCAGCAGTAATTACAGGGGGGGCAATCAGCCCCAGCATTTT. Encoded protein: CASSNYRGGNQPQHF.